This T cell receptor beta chain was sequenced for a study of T cells after posttransplantation cyclophosphamide. Trimming at V came to 3 bases and at J to 0 bases, leaving 8 bases not matched to a gene. Germline CDR1 SGDLS, CDR2 YYNGEE. This CDR3 region has 18 residues. Method: immunoSEQ multiplex PCR; TCRdb's copy keeps in-frame clones and lacks some. Of tens of thousands of clones in the sample, roughly 70% were seen once. This clone was recorded a few times. Antigen: not known. Study-wide points: TRB overlap between skin or GI tissue T cells and blood was limited. Later blood repertoires were often dominated by clones from the donor CD8+ memory compartment.

On the day of bone marrow donation, the related graft donor provided peripheral blood. This TCR was sampled from a woman aged 60 to 75 in good health, CMV-negative, and a related stem cell transplant donor. This rearrangement joins TRBV9 to TRBJ2-3, with TRBD2 matching over 12 bases. Sequencing input: memory CD4+ T cells sorted from PBMCs. The CDR3 sequence: CASSAPALAGGSTDTQYF. The CDR3 DNA reads as TGTGCCAGCAGCGCGCCCGCACTAGCGGGGGGCAGCACAGATACGCAGTATTTT.